This T cell receptor (beta chain) derives from a study of human T cells and chemical hapten exposure. Across the whole study: Variation in per-sample TCR yields came mainly from small pooled library volume differences.

MiXCR, applied by TCRdb to the RACE reads, yields one record per CDR3 protein. Among roughly 150,000 distinct CDR3 sequences listed, around 11% were seen once. Time point of the sample: patch test 2, 6 weeks after DPC sensitization. Treatment in this sample: therapeutic diphenylcyclopropenone sensitization with weekly scalp DPC. Sequencing started from total RNA isolated from unfractionated whole blood. The CDR3 has 14 amino acids. The V end lost 1 base, the J end lost 6 bases, and 13 bases lay between the germline ends. In germline, CDR1 is MNHEY, CDR2 SMNVEV (reference sequence). Details on this clonotype: Its specificity is not known.

Findings and limits, study-wide: DPC sensitization did not alter TCRs above 1 in 1000 frequency. Alopecia was present in the donors, so their immune response may differ from healthy people's.

The sequencing used whole blood, collected in connection with sensitization to the hapten diphenylcyclopropenone (DPC). The sequence was obtained from a woman aged 50 to 65 with alopecia areata. Some clones in this sample may be carry-over from other donors' samples. The J gene is TRBJ2-7, the V gene TRBV27, with D possibly matching TRBD1 (5 bases). CDR3: CASSLYRTMGEQYF. The CDR3 DNA is TGTGCCAGCAGTTTATACCGGACAATGGGCGAGCAGTACTTC.